Following are 30 T cell receptor beta chains from one sample sequenced in a study of OX40 agonist ivuxolimab in advanced cancers. Method: immunoSEQ multiplex PCR; TCRdb's copy keeps in-frame clones and lacks some. The data contain about 60,000 clones, approximately 86% of them seen just once; the ten biggest clones take up roughly 16%. The material sequenced was CD4+ or CD8+ T cells sorted from blood, taken in a trial of the OX40 agonist ivuxolimab. The receptors stem from an adult with an advanced solid tumor such as melanoma, head and neck, liver or kidney cancer.

The CDR3: CASSSQRGETQYF. The CDR3 nucleotides read TGTGCCAGCAGCTCACAGAGGGGAGAGACCCAGTACTTC. The rearrangement links TRBV7-2 to TRBJ2-5; D possibly matches TRBD1 or TRBD2 (5 bases each). Germline V lookup: CDR1 SGHTA, CDR2 FQGNSA. The V and J ends lost 4 bases and 4 bases respectively, with 10 bases between them. CDR3 size: 13 residues.

V usage is TRBV7-8 and J usage is TRBJ2-3, with TRBD1 matching 8 bases. CDR3 length: 13 residues. V lost 7 bases and J lost 3; bases outside the gene matches: 3. The germline V gene has CDR1 SGHVS and CDR2 FQNEAQ. The CDR3 spells CASTRQGTDTQYF. In DNA form, the CDR3 reads TGTGCCAGCACCCGACAGGGGACAGATACGCAGTATTTT.

This clone was found a few times. The gene calls are TRBV5-4 and TRBJ1-4, with no clear D. The CDR3 sequence is 16 residues long. Per germline, CDR1 SGHNT and CDR2 YYREEE (reference sequence). The V gene lost 4 bases and the J gene lost 0 bases, with 13 bases spanning the gap. CDR3 residues: CASSTEVAATNEKLFF. In DNA form, the CDR3 reads TGTGCCAGCAGCACGGAGGTGGCCGCAACTAATGAAAAACTGTTTTTT.

The chain employs TRBV18 and TRBJ1-1, with 8 positions matching TRBD1. This CDR3 is built from 15 residues. The V segment lost 2 bases and the J segment 1 base; nucleotides outside the gene matches: 3. Germline V lookup: CDR1 KGHSH, CDR2 LQKENI. The CDR3: CASSPGQGRNTEAFF. As DNA, the CDR3 is TGTGCCAGCTCACCAGGACAGGGCCGGAACACTGAAGCTTTCTTT.

This clone was recorded once. The J gene is TRBJ2-7, the V gene TRBV7-2; D uncertain. The CDR3 spans 13 residues. The V gene lost 2 bases and the J gene lost 6 bases, with 11 bases spanning the gap. Per germline, CDR1 SGHTA and CDR2 FQGNSA. In nucleotides, the CDR3 is TGTGCCAGCAGCTTACCCAGAGTTGGCGAGCAGTACTTC. This translates into CASSLPRVGEQYF. Drawing the rest from reference TRBV7-2 and TRBJ2-7, the complete variable domain is GAGVSQSPSNKVTEKGKDVELRCDPISGHTALYWYRQSLGQGLEFLIYFQGNSAPDKSGLPSDRFSAERTGGSVSTLTIQRTQQEDSAVYLCASSLPRVGEQYFGPGTRLTVT.

The gene calls are TRBV5-6 and TRBJ2-1, with D maybe TRBD1 (5 bases). This CDR3 comprises 11 residues. Between the trimmed V and J ends, which lost 3 bases and 15 bases, there was a span of 13 bases. The V gene's germline CDR1 is SGHDT and CDR2 YYEEEE. The CDR3 spells CASSYRQTLFF. DNA of the CDR3: TGTGCCAGCAGCTACCGACAGACGTTGTTCTTC. Using reference TRBV5-6 and TRBJ2-1 for the parts outside the CDR3, the full variable domain is DAGVTQSPTHLIKTRGQQVTLRCSPKSGHDTVSWYQQALGQGPQFIFQYYEEEERQRGNFPDRFSGHQFPNYSSELNVNALLLGDSALYLCASSYRQTLFFGPGTRLTVL.

The rearrangement joins TRBV28 to TRBJ1-4; 9 bases map to TRBD1. Germline CDR1 reads MDHEN; CDR2 reads SYDVKM. V lost 4 bases, J lost 7 bases, and 7 bases stayed unmatched. CDR3 length equals 15 residues. The CDR3 DNA reads as TGTGCCAGCAGTTCCATGACAGGGGGAATTGAAAAACTGTTTTTT. Its protein is CASSSMTGGIEKLFF.

The chain joins TRBV10-1 to TRBJ2-5; the D gene is possibly TRBD1 (5 bases). CDR1 and CDR2 (germline): WNHNN, SYGVQD (reference sequence). V gave up 6 bases and J gave up 3 bases, with 11 bases separating them. The CDR3 runs 13 residues. The CDR3: CASSRQTEETQYF. The CDR3 DNA sequence: TGCGCCAGCAGCCGACAGACCGAAGAGACCCAGTACTTC.

The J gene is TRBJ1-1, the V gene TRBV10-3; 10 bases line up with TRBD1. CDR1 and CDR2 (germline): ENHRY, SYGVKD. J was trimmed by 3 bases and V by 4 bases; bases with no gene match: 2. The CDR3 has 14 amino acids. The CDR3 region is CAISGTGGDTEAFF. The CDR3 DNA follows: TGTGCCATCAGTGGGACAGGGGGTGACACTGAAGCTTTCTTT.

Of note for this clone: Since the CDR3 does not end with the conserved phenylalanine or tryptophan, this likely comes from a read error. V gene TRBV18 combines with J gene TRBJ2-7; 9 bases map to TRBD1. Germline V lookup: CDR1 KGHSH, CDR2 LQKENI. V lost 4 bases and J lost 2; bases outside the gene matches: 9. This CDR3 comprises 16 residues. The CDR3 nucleotides are TGTGCCAGCTCACATAGAACCGGGACAGGGACCTACGAGCAGTACCTC. It specifies CASSHRTGTGTYEQYL.

The chain recombines TRBV5-4 with TRBJ2-7; 8 bases are shared with TRBD2. The CDR3 sequence is 15 residues long. The trim removed 4 bases at V and 2 bases at J, leaving 8 bases unmatched. CDR1 is SGHNT, CDR2 YYREEE, per germline (reference sequence). CDR3 bases: TGTGCCAGCAGCGCCCTCGGCGGGAGGACCTACGAGCAGTACTTC. Protein product: CASSALGGRTYEQYF.

The chain carries TRBV7-9 and TRBJ2-1; 7 bases agree with TRBD2. The V segment lost 3 bases and the J segment 1 base; nucleotides outside the gene matches: 3. CDR1 is SEHNR, CDR2 FQNEAQ, per germline (reference sequence). The CDR3 sequence is 15 residues long. CDR3 DNA sequence: TGTGCCAGCAGCTTCGCTAGCGGTTCCTACAATGAGCAGTTCTTC. This translates into CASSFASGSYNEQFF.

The J gene is TRBJ2-7, the V gene TRBV4-1; a weak D match, TRBD1 (6 bases). The germline CDR1 and CDR2 sequences are MGHRA and YSYEKL. This CDR3 region has 17 residues. V was clipped by 0 bases and J by 2 bases, with 17 bases between them. In nucleotides, the CDR3 is TGCGCCAGCAGCCAAGAAACTGGTGCACAGGGAGCCTACGAGCAGTACTTC. It encodes CASSQETGAQGAYEQYF.

This chain joins TRBV4-1 and TRBJ2-1, with TRBD1 matching 7 bases. In germline, CDR1 is MGHRA, CDR2 YSYEKL. The V gene end was trimmed by 1 base and the J gene end by 3 bases; junction bases not matched to a gene: 3. The CDR3 is made up of 15 amino acids. The CDR3 bases are TGCGCCAGCAGCCAAGCTAGACAGGGCTACAATGAGCAGTTCTTC. It is translated as CASSQARQGYNEQFF.

The chain links TRBV11-2 to TRBJ1-3; 7 bases match TRBD1. With 3 bases clipped from V and 4 bases from J, the junction kept 6 bases outside the gene matches. Germline V CDR1 and CDR2: SGHAT, FQNNGV. CDR3 length equals 15 residues. CDR3 sequence reads: CASSFQTGVGNTIYF. The CDR3 nucleotides read TGTGCCAGCAGCTTTCAAACAGGGGTGGGAAACACCATATATTTT. Drawing the rest from reference TRBV11-2 and TRBJ1-3, the complete variable domain is EAGVAQSPRYKIIEKRQSVAFWCNPISGHATLYWYQQILGQGPKLLIQFQNNGVVDDSQLPKDRFSAERLKGVDSTLKIQPAKLEDSAVYLCASSFQTGVGNTIYFGEGSWLTVV.

V gene TRBV6-6 combines with J gene TRBJ1-1; D remains ambiguous. Germline assignment: CDR1 MNHNY and CDR2 SVGAGI (reference sequence). V gave up 5 bases and J gave up 5 bases, with 9 bases separating them. The CDR3 sequence is 12 residues long. The CDR3 DNA is TGTGCCAGCAGTGCAGGACTGACTGAAGCTTTCTTT. Translated, it gives CASSAGLTEAFF.

The chain has TRBV7-2 and TRBJ2-5, with a weak D call TRBD2 (5 bases). Germline V CDR1 and CDR2: SGHTA, FQGNSA. V was cut by 4 bases and J by 3 bases, with 12 bases left in between. The CDR3 loop spans 14 amino acids. CDR3 DNA sequence: TGTGCCAGCAGCTCTCTAAGGCGGGAAGAGACCCAGTACTTC. Its protein is CASSSLRREETQYF.

The genes are TRBV7-3 and TRBJ1-4; 10 bases are shared with TRBD1. The CDR3 spans 16 residues. V trimming: 1 base; J trimming: 6 bases; junction bases outside the gene matches: 5. Germline V gene data show CDR1 as SGHTA and CDR2 as FQGTGA. CDR3 region: CASSLRAGTGDEKLFF. The CDR3 DNA follows: TGTGCCAGCAGCTTAAGAGCCGGGACAGGGGATGAAAAACTGTTTTTT.

The rearrangement uses TRBV29-1 and TRBJ2-2, with 12 bases matching TRBD2. Germline loops: CDR1 SQVTM, CDR2 ANQGSEA. CDR3 length equals 17 residues. J gave up 5 bases and V 1 base, and 8 bases lay outside the gene matches. DNA for the CDR3: TGCAGCGTTGAAGCGCCTAGCGGGAGGGCCAGGACCGGGGAGCTGTTTTTT. Its protein is CSVEAPSGRARTGELFF.

The rearrangement joins TRBV6-1 to TRBJ1-3; no clear D gene. The germline V gene has CDR1 MNHNS and CDR2 SASEGT. V was pared by 0 bases and J by 0 bases, with 6 bases between. The CDR3 totals 15 residues. CDR3 nucleotide sequence: TGTGCCAGCAGTGAAGCACGGATCTCTGGAAACACCATATATTTT. This gives the protein CASSEARISGNTIYF.

This chain links TRBV6-5 with TRBJ2-7; D might be TRBD2 (5 bases). V lost 0 bases, J lost 4 bases, and 13 bases lay in between. Germline V gene sequence: CDR1 MNHEY, CDR2 SVGAGI. The CDR3 extends over 15 amino acids. The CDR3 bases are TGTGCCAGCAGTTACTCGGCAGCGGAGGAATACGAGCAGTACTTC. It is translated as CASSYSAAEEYEQYF.

The chain carries TRBV27 and TRBJ2-7, with D hard to call. There are 12 residues in the CDR3. Trimming pared 5 bases from V and 7 bases from J, leaving 12 bases between. The germline V gene has CDR1 MNHEY and CDR2 SMNVEV (reference sequence). The chain's CDR3 is CASSQPSREQYF. The DNA of the CDR3 is TGTGCCAGCAGTCAGCCGAGTAGGGAGCAGTACTTC.

This clone was recorded a few times. This chain uses TRBV11-2 with TRBJ1-2; 7 positions agree with TRBD1. V lost 1 base to trimming and J lost 0 bases; unmatched junction nucleotides: 14. The CDR3 is made up of 19 amino acids. Looked up from germline, CDR1 is SGHAT and CDR2 is FQNNGV. The CDR3 region has the DNA TGTGCCAGCAGCTTAGGGGGACTCCGGACAGGACCAGCTAACTATGGCTACACCTTC. Translating gives CASSLGGLRTGPANYGYTF.

The rearrangement links TRBV5-1 to TRBJ2-7; 10 bases fit TRBD1. There are 16 residues in the CDR3. J was trimmed by 4 bases and V by 0 bases; bases with no gene match: 7. CDR1 and CDR2 (germline): SGHRS, YFSETQ. CDR3 sequence reads: CASSLEPGTGVYEQYF. The CDR3 DNA reads as TGCGCCAGCAGCTTGGAGCCAGGGACAGGGGTTTACGAGCAGTACTTC. The full variable domain, with the rest looked up from reference TRBV5-1 and TRBJ2-7, is KAGVTQTPRYLIKTRGQQVTLSCSPISGHRSVSWYQQTPGQGLQFLFEYFSETQRNKGNFPGRFSGRQFSNSRSEMNVSTLELGDSALYLCASSLEPGTGVYEQYFGPGTRLTVT.

This clone was found once. The CDR3 coding sequence is TGTGCCAGCTCACCGGCTATCGGGGCAGGAGAAAAACTGTTTTTT. It is translated as CASSPAIGAGEKLFF. The chain is built from TRBV18 and TRBJ1-4; a weak D match, TRBD1 (5 bases). This CDR3 is 15 amino acids long. V lost 3 bases and J 8 bases, leaving 16 bases between the germline ends. Germline V gene data show CDR1 as KGHSH and CDR2 as LQKENI.

The chain has TRBV5-1 and TRBJ1-1; no definite D call. The CDR3 has 11 amino acids. The germline V and J ends were trimmed by 5 bases and 3 bases, with 5 bases remaining between them. The germline gives CDR1 SGHRS, CDR2 YFSETQ. This chain's CDR3 is CASRLDTEAFF. The CDR3 region has the DNA TGCGCCAGCAGGCTAGACACTGAAGCTTTCTTT. The complete variable domain, with remaining parts taken from reference TRBV5-1 and TRBJ1-1, reads KAGVTQTPRYLIKTRGQQVTLSCSPISGHRSVSWYQQTPGQGLQFLFEYFSETQRNKGNFPGRFSGRQFSNSRSEMNVSTLELGDSALYLCASRLDTEAFFGQGTRLTVV.

This clone was found a few times. The rearrangement links TRBV19 to TRBJ1-5, with 7 bases matching TRBD1. The V and J ends lost 6 bases and 7 bases, in that order; junction bases with no gene match: 9. The CDR3 covers 14 residues. Looked up from germline, CDR1 is LNHDA and CDR2 is SQIVND (reference sequence). The CDR3 spells CASRPTGVGQPQHF. The CDR3 DNA is TGTGCCAGTAGACCAACAGGGGTGGGCCAGCCCCAGCATTTT.

This clone was counted once. This rearrangement joins TRBV28 to TRBJ2-7; TRBD1 might be the D (5 bases). The V gene's germline CDR1 is MDHEN and CDR2 SYDVKM. V shed 7 bases and J shed 1 base, with 8 bases lying between them. The CDR3 spans 12 residues. DNA for the CDR3: TGTGCCAGCAAGACAGTATCCTACGAGCAGTACTTC. Translated, it gives CASKTVSYEQYF. Combining the CDR3 with reference TRBV28 and TRBJ2-7 gives the whole variable domain DVKVTQSSRYLVKRTGEKVFLECVQDMDHENMFWYRQDPGLGLRLIYFSYDVKMKEKGDIPEGYSVSREKKERFSLILESASTNQTSMYLCASKTVSYEQYFGPGTRLTVT.

The chain uses TRBV6-6 and TRBJ2-2; TRBD2 matches at 10 bases. Trimming at V came to 5 bases and at J to 4 bases, leaving 7 bases not matched to a gene. This CDR3 spans 16 amino acids. The V gene's germline CDR1 is MNHNY and CDR2 SVGAGI (reference sequence). The CDR3 spells CASSRLAGVGTGELFF. Written as DNA, the CDR3 is TGTGCCAGCAGTCGCCTAGCGGGAGTGGGCACCGGGGAGCTGTTTTTT.

The rearrangement links TRBV6-5 to TRBJ2-5; a weak D match, TRBD2 (6 bases). V lost 7 bases and J 7 bases, leaving 19 bases between the germline ends. Per the germline V gene, CDR1 is MNHEY and CDR2 is SVGAGI. The CDR3 is 14 residues long. The DNA of the CDR3 is TGTGCCAGCAATGCTCCAGGGACTGGAGGGACCCAGTACTTC. Protein: CASNAPGTGGTQYF.